The 4 T cell receptor beta chains below all came from one sample that was sequenced in a study of early T cells in non-severe SARS-CoV-2 infection. From the 5' RACE reads, TCRdb called clonotypes with MiXCR, one entry per CDR3 protein. The data show about 46,000 distinct CDR3 sequences, around 10% seen once. Sequencing was performed on whole blood, taken at baseline. Receptors were obtained from an adult who was a healthcare worker with PCR-confirmed SARS-CoV-2 infection or an uninfected control (not recorded which).

This clonotype was seen a few times. The rearrangement links TRBV11-2 to TRBJ2-7; 14 nucleotides match TRBD2. Per germline, CDR1 SGHAT and CDR2 FQNNGV. The CDR3 extends over 18 amino acids. Unmatched junction bases numbered 8, after V lost 4 bases and J lost 0 bases. DNA of the CDR3: TGTGCCAGCAGCTCACCAACAGGGACTAGCGGGAGCTCCTACGAGCAGTACTTC. It specifies CASSSPTGTSGSSYEQYF.

The sample holds many counts of this clonotype. This chain links TRBV2 with TRBJ1-1; D is unresolved. This CDR3 has 15 amino acids. Germline V CDR1 and CDR2: SNHLY, FYNNEI. The ends were cut back, 7 bases at V and 1 base at J, with 16 bases in the middle. The CDR3 sequence is CASTRGLGANTEAFF. In DNA, the CDR3 is TGTGCCAGCACTAGAGGGCTGGGAGCGAACACTGAAGCTTTCTTT.

Ten or more counts support this clonotype. This chain connects TRBV4-1 to TRBJ2-2; D is possibly TRBD2 (6 bases). The CDR3 totals 15 residues. V lost 0 bases and J lost 4, with 9 bases in between. Germline loops: CDR1 MGHRA, CDR2 YSYEKL. CDR3 bases: TGCGCCAGCAGCCAAGAGGGACTCCTCACCGGGGAGCTGTTTTTT. Its protein product is CASSQEGLLTGELFF.

This clonotype was seen many times. The J gene is TRBJ2-1, the V gene TRBV7-8; TRBD2 aligns across 13 bases. The CDR3 spans 17 residues. Trimming cost V 3 bases and J 3 bases; bases outside gene matches: 5. Germline V gene sequence: CDR1 SGHVS, CDR2 FQNEAQ. The CDR3 loop reads CASSLGLAGMNYNEQFF. In nucleotides, the CDR3 is TGTGCCAGCAGCTTGGGACTAGCGGGAATGAACTACAATGAGCAGTTCTTC.